This is a list of T cell receptor beta chains from one sample in a study of blood T cell repertoires in COVID-19. TCRdb's copy holds only in-frame clones and misses some; the assay was immunoSEQ multiplex PCR. The table records some 150,000 clones, 78% of them present only once. Source material: peripheral blood. The receptors here all came from a man older than 75 with acute or convalescent COVID-19. The CDR3 runs from the conserved cysteine through the conserved F or W. Each record gives: V gene, clone size, J gene, D gene, CDR3 protein, CDR3 DNA. The D gene is left open where the match is weak. Not every row has a clone size; where given, it reads once, few, many or a size class.

V: TRBV24-1; size: NA; J: TRBJ2-5; D: TRBD2; CDR3: CATSDQSKASGGKETQYF; DNA: TGTGCCACCAGTGATCAAAGTAAGGCTAGCGGGGGAAAAGAGACCCAGTACTTC
V: TRBV29-1; size: NA; J: TRBJ1-5; D: TRBD1; CDR3: CSVRTGPNQPQHF; DNA: TGCAGCGTGAGGACAGGGCCCAATCAGCCCCAGCATTTT
V: TRBV3-1/TRBV3-2; size: NA; J: TRBJ1-3; D: NA; CDR3: CASSHPDRYGNTIYF; DNA: TGTGCCAGCAGCCACCCGGACAGATATGGAAACACCATATATTTT
V: TRBV9; size: NA; J: TRBJ2-1; D: TRBD2; CDR3: CASSVVGLGGAYNEQFF; DNA: TGTGCCAGCAGCGTAGTGGGACTAGGGGGGGCCTACAATGAGCAGTTCTTC
V: TRBV7-9; size: NA; J: TRBJ1-1; D: NA; CDR3: CASSPSSVGGEAFF; DNA: TGTGCCAGCAGCCCCTCGAGCGTCGGGGGGGAAGCTTTCTTT
V: TRBV19; size: NA; J: TRBJ1-1; D: TRBD1; CDR3: CASSIGRQGAVTEAFF; DNA: TGTGCCAGTAGTATAGGTCGGCAGGGGGCTGTAACTGAAGCTTTCTTT
V: TRBV6-6; size: once; J: TRBJ2-5; D: TRBD1; CDR3: CASSRTPGHRGQETQYF; DNA: TGTGCCAGCAGCCGAACTCCGGGACACAGGGGACAAGAGACCCAGTACTTC
V: TRBV2; size: NA; J: TRBJ2-4; D: TRBD1; CDR3: CASHALGQGAQIQYF; DNA: TGTGCCAGCCATGCGCTGGGACAGGGGGCCCAAATTCAGTACTTC
V: TRBV10-1; size: NA; J: TRBJ1-2; D: NA; CDR3: CASSEVWSRGYGYTF; DNA: TGCGCCAGCAGTGAGGTTTGGAGCCGGGGCTATGGCTACACCTTC
V: TRBV5-1; size: NA; J: TRBJ2-3; D: TRBD2; CDR3: CASSFGRGDTDTQYF; DNA: TGCGCCAGCAGCTTCGGGCGGGGGGACACAGATACGCAGTATTTT
V: TRBV3-1/TRBV3-2; size: NA; J: TRBJ1-6; D: NA; CDR3: CASSSGAYSPLHF; DNA: TGTGCCAGCAGCTCAGGGGCGTATTCACCCCTCCACTTT
V: TRBV2; size: NA; J: TRBJ2-1; D: NA; CDR3: CASRANNEQFF; DNA: TGTGCCAGCAGAGCAAACAATGAGCAGTTCTTC
V: TRBV5-8; size: NA; J: TRBJ1-5; D: TRBD1; CDR3: CASSLLTGFNQPQHF; DNA: TGTGCCAGCAGCTTGCTGACAGGGTTCAATCAGCCCCAGCATTTT
V: TRBV6-5; size: NA; J: TRBJ1-2; D: TRBD1; CDR3: CASSYGGQGAYGYTF; DNA: TGTGCCAGCAGTTACGGGGGACAGGGAGCCTATGGCTACACCTTC
V: TRBV5-4; size: once; J: TRBJ1-6; D: NA; CDR3: CASSLIGERYNSPLHF; DNA: TGTGCCAGCAGCTTGATCGGGGAGAGATATAATTCACCCCTCCACTTT
V: TRBV2; size: NA; J: TRBJ1-5; D: NA; CDR3: CAGGRGNQPQHF; DNA: TGTGCCGGCGGGAGGGGCAATCAGCCCCAGCATTTT
V: TRBV5-5; size: NA; J: TRBJ2-2; D: NA; CDR3: CASSLRMDRNTGELFF; DNA: TGTGCCAGCAGCCTGAGAATGGACAGGAACACCGGGGAGCTGTTTTTT
V: TRBV10-3; size: NA; J: TRBJ1-2; D: TRBD1; CDR3: CAITFGQGYGYTF; DNA: TGTGCCATCACCTTTGGACAGGGGTATGGCTACACCTTC